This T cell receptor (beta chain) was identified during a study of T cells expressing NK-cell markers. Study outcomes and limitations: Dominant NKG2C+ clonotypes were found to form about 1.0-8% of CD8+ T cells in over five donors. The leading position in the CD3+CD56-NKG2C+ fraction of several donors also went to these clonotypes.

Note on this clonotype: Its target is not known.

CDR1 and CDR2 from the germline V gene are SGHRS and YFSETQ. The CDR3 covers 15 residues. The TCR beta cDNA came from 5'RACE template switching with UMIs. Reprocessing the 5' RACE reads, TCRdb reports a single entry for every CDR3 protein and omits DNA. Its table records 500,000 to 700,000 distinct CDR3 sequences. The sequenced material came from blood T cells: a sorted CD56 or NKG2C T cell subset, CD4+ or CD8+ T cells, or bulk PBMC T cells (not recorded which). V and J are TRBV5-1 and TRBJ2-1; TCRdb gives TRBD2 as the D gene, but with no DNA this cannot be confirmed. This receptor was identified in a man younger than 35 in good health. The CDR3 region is CASSEGLAGANEQFF.